This T cell receptor beta chain appears in the sequencing data of a study of graft-versus-host responses after intestinal transplantation. Overall study: Each patient got anti-thymocyte globulin induction, then tacrolimus and steroids for two to four years.

Per the germline V gene, CDR1 is MGHDK and CDR2 is SYGVNS. CDR3 size: 15 residues. With 1 base removed from V and 8 bases from J, the gap between germline ends came to 17 bases. On this clone: Its cognate antigen is unknown.

Study-level findings and limits: Early after transplant, HvG declines were associated with peak levels of circulating GvH clones.

Method: immunoSEQ multiplex PCR; TCRdb's copy keeps in-frame clones and lacks some. The sample has about 85,000 clones; 80% to 85% are singletons. The chain employs TRBV25-1 and TRBJ1-2, with a possible D match to TRBD1 (5 bases). The TCR was taken from a human donor who received an intestinal transplant. The sample here was unstimulated CD4+ T cells sorted from spleen or lymph node cells, taken before intestinal transplant. CDR3 sequence reads: CASSESVRAPWGYTF. DNA of the CDR3: TGTGCCAGCAGTGAATCGGTCAGGGCCCCTTGGGGCTACACCTTC.